Listed below are T cell receptor beta chains from one sample, sequenced in a study of shared clonotypes between healthy human individuals. Method: immunoSEQ multiplex PCR; TCRdb's copy keeps in-frame clones and lacks some. The sample comprises over 2 million clones, 85% to 95% of which are singletons, and 0.37% rests with the top ten. Sequenced material: naive CD4+ T cells from PBMCs. Every receptor here comes from a young man in good health. Some clones in this sample may be carry-over from other donors' samples. Each CDR3 is given with its conserved first and last residue. The order of the fields is clone size, V gene, J gene, D gene, CDR3 protein, CDR3 DNA. A D gene is named only where the DNA matches it firmly. Only part of the rows carry a size: once, few, many, or a class if the clone is expanded.

size: NA; V: TRBV25-1; J: TRBJ2-2; D: NA; CDR3: CASSVLGTRNTGELFF; DNA: TGTGCCAGCAGTGTCCTTGGGACAAGAAACACCGGGGAGCTGTTTTTT
size: NA; V: TRBV6-5; J: TRBJ2-1; D: TRBD1; CDR3: CASSYSGTGRNEQFF; DNA: TGTGCCAGCAGTTACTCGGGGACAGGGCGAAATGAGCAGTTCTTC
size: once; V: TRBV7-8; J: TRBJ2-1; D: NA; CDR3: CASSHRDRDNEQFF; DNA: TGTGCCAGCAGCCACCGTGACAGAGATAATGAGCAGTTCTTC
size: NA; V: TRBV7-9; J: TRBJ2-3; D: NA; CDR3: CASSPHSTDTQYF; DNA: TGTGCCAGCAGCCCCCACTCCACCGATACGCAGTATTTT
size: NA; V: TRBV5-1; J: TRBJ2-5; D: NA; CDR3: CASSGSDGETQYF; DNA: TGCGCCAGCAGCGGCTCCGACGGGGAGACCCAGTACTTC
size: once; V: TRBV6-5; J: TRBJ1-2; D: NA; CDR3: CASSPPGVGYTF; DNA: TGTGCCAGCAGTCCCCCCGGGGTTGGCTACACCTTC
size: NA; V: TRBV25-1; J: TRBJ2-6; D: NA; CDR3: CASSESLGASGANVLTF; DNA: TGTGCCAGCAGTGAATCATTGGGGGCCTCTGGGGCCAACGTCCTGACTTTC
size: NA; V: TRBV10-3; J: TRBJ1-5; D: NA; CDR3: CAIRDGGGNQPQHF; DNA: TGTGCCATCAGGGACGGAGGCGGCAATCAGCCCCAGCATTTT
size: NA; V: TRBV28; J: TRBJ2-7; D: TRBD2; CDR3: CASSLGAGALGSYEQYF; DNA: TGTGCCAGCAGTTTAGGAGCGGGAGCCCTCGGCTCCTACGAGCAGTACTTC
size: NA; V: TRBV6-5; J: TRBJ2-3; D: TRBD2; CDR3: CASSRLASTDTQYF; DNA: TGTGCCAGCAGTCGACTAGCCTCCACAGATACGCAGTATTTT
size: once; V: TRBV4-3; J: TRBJ2-1; D: NA; CDR3: CASSQDRGANEQFF; DNA: TGCGCCAGCAGCCAAGACAGGGGGGCCAATGAGCAGTTCTTC
size: NA; V: TRBV7-2; J: TRBJ1-3; D: TRBD1; CDR3: CASSLEGQGSLTGNTIYF; DNA: TGTGCCAGCAGCTTAGAGGGACAGGGGTCCCTCACTGGAAACACCATATATTTT
size: NA; V: TRBV2; J: TRBJ2-1; D: TRBD2; CDR3: CASSVESGRTYNEQFF; DNA: TGTGCCAGCAGTGTAGAGAGCGGGAGAACCTACAATGAGCAGTTCTTC
size: NA; V: TRBV18; J: TRBJ2-3; D: TRBD1; CDR3: CASSLQPGQITTDTQYF; DNA: TGTGCCAGCTCACTGCAACCGGGACAGATTACCACAGATACGCAGTATTTT
size: NA; V: TRBV7-9; J: TRBJ2-7; D: NA; CDR3: CASTLVGAGEQYF; DNA: TGTGCCAGCACCCTCGTCGGGGCGGGCGAGCAGTACTTC
size: NA; V: TRBV5-1; J: TRBJ2-5; D: TRBD2; CDR3: CASSVGAGEETQYF; DNA: TGCGCCAGCAGCGTGGGAGCGGGGGAAGAGACCCAGTACTTC
size: NA; V: TRBV7-2; J: TRBJ1-1; D: NA; CDR3: CASSLLGVVTEAFF; DNA: TGTGCCAGCAGCTTACTGGGGGTGGTGACTGAAGCTTTCTTT
size: NA; V: TRBV6-6; J: TRBJ1-1; D: NA; CDR3: CASKGAYGGDTEAFF; DNA: TGTGCCAGCAAAGGGGCCTATGGGGGAGACACTGAAGCTTTCTTT
size: NA; V: TRBV19; J: TRBJ1-3; D: NA; CDR3: CASGILEHTIYF; DNA: TGTGCCAGTGGAATATTGGAACACACCATATATTTT
size: few; V: TRBV5-8; J: TRBJ1-5; D: NA; CDR3: CASSLVLVQPQHF; DNA: TGTGCCAGCAGCTTGGTTCTTGTTCAGCCCCAGCATTTT
size: NA; V: TRBV27; J: TRBJ1-5; D: NA; CDR3: CASSFRGGNQPQHF; DNA: TGTGCCAGCAGTTTCCGGGGCGGCAATCAGCCCCAGCATTTT
size: NA; V: TRBV9; J: TRBJ1-1; D: NA; CDR3: CASSPRSGGLETEAFF; DNA: TGTGCCAGCAGCCCTCGCTCGGGGGGCCTCGAGACTGAAGCTTTCTTT
size: NA; V: TRBV5-1; J: TRBJ1-2; D: NA; CDR3: CASSLGRNYGYTF; DNA: TGCGCCAGCAGCTTGGGGAGGAACTATGGCTACACCTTC
size: NA; V: TRBV6-5; J: TRBJ1-2; D: NA; CDR3: CASRRAFGSSGYTF; DNA: TGTGCCAGCAGGAGGGCTTTCGGGTCAAGTGGCTACACCTTC
size: NA; V: TRBV4-1; J: TRBJ1-2; D: NA; CDR3: CASSQDGYLYGYTF; DNA: TGCGCCAGCAGCCAAGATGGGTACCTCTATGGCTACACCTTC
size: NA; V: TRBV5-4; J: TRBJ2-3; D: TRBD2; CDR3: CASSSPLAGGPDTQYF; DNA: TGTGCCAGCAGCTCCCCACTGGCGGGAGGGCCGGATACGCAGTATTTT
size: NA; V: TRBV28; J: TRBJ2-2; D: NA; CDR3: CATGSFRVIAGELFF; DNA: TGTGCCACGGGGTCTTTTAGGGTTATAGCCGGGGAGCTGTTTTTT
size: NA; V: TRBV28; J: TRBJ2-1; D: TRBD2; CDR3: CATTWASGYNEQFF; DNA: TGTGCCACCACCTGGGCTAGCGGTTACAATGAGCAGTTCTTC
size: once; V: TRBV2; J: TRBJ1-5; D: NA; CDR3: CASSFGGVNQPQHF; DNA: TGTGCCAGCAGCTTTGGGGGCGTCAATCAGCCCCAGCATTTT
size: NA; V: TRBV5-1; J: TRBJ1-2; D: NA; CDR3: CASSLGRQGNYGYTF; DNA: TGCGCCAGCAGCCTGGGACGGCAGGGGAACTATGGCTACACCTTC
size: NA; V: TRBV6-1; J: TRBJ1-2; D: NA; CDR3: CASSEQGPHGYTF; DNA: TGTGCCAGCAGTGAGCAGGGTCCTCATGGCTACACCTTC
size: NA; V: TRBV27; J: TRBJ2-5; D: NA; CDR3: CASRDLTGTQETQYF; DNA: TGTGCCAGCAGAGACCTGACAGGGACTCAAGAGACCCAGTACTTC
size: NA; V: TRBV2; J: TRBJ2-7; D: NA; CDR3: CASRRTSPQNEQYF; DNA: TGTGCCAGCAGACGCACTAGCCCCCAAAACGAGCAGTACTTC
size: NA; V: TRBV18; J: TRBJ2-1; D: NA; CDR3: CASSPGIASHNEQFF; DNA: TGTGCCAGCTCACCAGGGATAGCCTCCCACAATGAGCAGTTCTTC
size: NA; V: TRBV7-6; J: TRBJ2-2; D: NA; CDR3: CASSFEAMGIGELFF; DNA: TGTGCCAGCAGCTTTGAGGCTATGGGGATTGGGGAGCTGTTTTTT
size: NA; V: TRBV9; J: TRBJ1-4; D: NA; CDR3: CASSPQPTPGEKLFF; DNA: TGTGCCAGCAGCCCCCAACCCACGCCGGGGGAAAAACTGTTTTTT
size: NA; V: TRBV2; J: TRBJ2-3; D: TRBD2; CDR3: CANSTSGFGDTQYF; DNA: TGTGCCAACTCGACTAGCGGGTTCGGAGATACGCAGTATTTT
size: NA; V: TRBV7-2; J: TRBJ1-5; D: NA; CDR3: CASSLRGGNQPQHF; DNA: TGTGCCAGCAGCTTACGGGGGGGGAATCAGCCCCAGCATTTT
size: NA; V: TRBV4-1; J: TRBJ2-1; D: NA; CDR3: CASSHPGQRNHNEQFF; DNA: TGCGCCAGCAGCCACCCCGGGCAGCGGAACCACAATGAGCAGTTCTTC
size: NA; V: TRBV6-6; J: TRBJ2-2; D: NA; CDR3: CASIGLETGELFF; DNA: TGTGCCAGCATCGGACTGGAGACCGGGGAGCTGTTTTTT
size: NA; V: TRBV11-3; J: TRBJ2-2; D: TRBD1; CDR3: CASSSGQGYAGELFF; DNA: TGTGCCAGCAGCTCGGGACAGGGATATGCCGGGGAGCTGTTTTTT
size: NA; V: TRBV9; J: TRBJ2-5; D: TRBD2; CDR3: CASSVGLAEGYGETQYF; DNA: TGTGCCAGCAGCGTAGGACTAGCGGAGGGATACGGGGAGACCCAGTACTTC
size: NA; V: TRBV25-1; J: TRBJ2-5; D: NA; CDR3: CASSELGADQETQYF; DNA: TGTGCCAGCAGTGAATTGGGGGCAGACCAAGAGACCCAGTACTTC
size: NA; V: TRBV27; J: TRBJ2-7; D: NA; CDR3: CASSLRGFSYEQYF; DNA: TGTGCCAGCAGTTTACGGGGGTTCTCCTACGAGCAGTACTTC
size: NA; V: TRBV6-5; J: TRBJ2-7; D: TRBD2; CDR3: CASSSPGGAEQYF; DNA: TGTGCCAGCAGTTCCCCGGGGGGGGCCGAGCAGTACTTC
size: NA; V: TRBV5-1; J: TRBJ2-7; D: NA; CDR3: CASSLALSGAYEQYF; DNA: TGCGCCAGCAGCTTGGCCTTATCGGGAGCCTACGAGCAGTACTTC
size: NA; V: TRBV7-8; J: TRBJ2-1; D: TRBD2; CDR3: CASSRGGTSASSYNEQFF; DNA: TGTGCCAGCAGCCGAGGAGGGACTAGCGCGAGCTCCTACAATGAGCAGTTCTTC
size: NA; V: TRBV5-6; J: TRBJ1-1; D: NA; CDR3: CASSLESPSNTEAFF; DNA: TGTGCCAGCAGCTTGGAATCTCCATCGAACACTGAAGCTTTCTTT
size: NA; V: TRBV27; J: TRBJ1-2; D: NA; CDR3: CASSFAEGFYGYTF; DNA: TGTGCCAGCAGTTTCGCGGAGGGTTTCTATGGCTACACCTTC
size: once; V: TRBV4-1; J: TRBJ1-2; D: NA; CDR3: CASSQGTGNYGYTF; DNA: TGCGCCAGCAGCCAAGGAACGGGAAACTATGGCTACACCTTC
size: NA; V: TRBV5-1; J: TRBJ2-6; D: TRBD1; CDR3: CASSSTGPRSGANVLTF; DNA: TGCGCCAGCAGCTCGACAGGGCCTCGCTCTGGGGCCAACGTCCTGACTTTC
size: NA; V: TRBV18; J: TRBJ1-3; D: NA; CDR3: CASSPQGSFGNTIYF; DNA: TGTGCCAGCTCACCGCAGGGGTCTTTTGGAAACACCATATATTTT
size: NA; V: TRBV28; J: TRBJ1-3; D: NA; CDR3: CASRLNRDSGNTIYF; DNA: TGTGCCAGCAGACTTAACAGAGACTCTGGAAACACCATATATTTT